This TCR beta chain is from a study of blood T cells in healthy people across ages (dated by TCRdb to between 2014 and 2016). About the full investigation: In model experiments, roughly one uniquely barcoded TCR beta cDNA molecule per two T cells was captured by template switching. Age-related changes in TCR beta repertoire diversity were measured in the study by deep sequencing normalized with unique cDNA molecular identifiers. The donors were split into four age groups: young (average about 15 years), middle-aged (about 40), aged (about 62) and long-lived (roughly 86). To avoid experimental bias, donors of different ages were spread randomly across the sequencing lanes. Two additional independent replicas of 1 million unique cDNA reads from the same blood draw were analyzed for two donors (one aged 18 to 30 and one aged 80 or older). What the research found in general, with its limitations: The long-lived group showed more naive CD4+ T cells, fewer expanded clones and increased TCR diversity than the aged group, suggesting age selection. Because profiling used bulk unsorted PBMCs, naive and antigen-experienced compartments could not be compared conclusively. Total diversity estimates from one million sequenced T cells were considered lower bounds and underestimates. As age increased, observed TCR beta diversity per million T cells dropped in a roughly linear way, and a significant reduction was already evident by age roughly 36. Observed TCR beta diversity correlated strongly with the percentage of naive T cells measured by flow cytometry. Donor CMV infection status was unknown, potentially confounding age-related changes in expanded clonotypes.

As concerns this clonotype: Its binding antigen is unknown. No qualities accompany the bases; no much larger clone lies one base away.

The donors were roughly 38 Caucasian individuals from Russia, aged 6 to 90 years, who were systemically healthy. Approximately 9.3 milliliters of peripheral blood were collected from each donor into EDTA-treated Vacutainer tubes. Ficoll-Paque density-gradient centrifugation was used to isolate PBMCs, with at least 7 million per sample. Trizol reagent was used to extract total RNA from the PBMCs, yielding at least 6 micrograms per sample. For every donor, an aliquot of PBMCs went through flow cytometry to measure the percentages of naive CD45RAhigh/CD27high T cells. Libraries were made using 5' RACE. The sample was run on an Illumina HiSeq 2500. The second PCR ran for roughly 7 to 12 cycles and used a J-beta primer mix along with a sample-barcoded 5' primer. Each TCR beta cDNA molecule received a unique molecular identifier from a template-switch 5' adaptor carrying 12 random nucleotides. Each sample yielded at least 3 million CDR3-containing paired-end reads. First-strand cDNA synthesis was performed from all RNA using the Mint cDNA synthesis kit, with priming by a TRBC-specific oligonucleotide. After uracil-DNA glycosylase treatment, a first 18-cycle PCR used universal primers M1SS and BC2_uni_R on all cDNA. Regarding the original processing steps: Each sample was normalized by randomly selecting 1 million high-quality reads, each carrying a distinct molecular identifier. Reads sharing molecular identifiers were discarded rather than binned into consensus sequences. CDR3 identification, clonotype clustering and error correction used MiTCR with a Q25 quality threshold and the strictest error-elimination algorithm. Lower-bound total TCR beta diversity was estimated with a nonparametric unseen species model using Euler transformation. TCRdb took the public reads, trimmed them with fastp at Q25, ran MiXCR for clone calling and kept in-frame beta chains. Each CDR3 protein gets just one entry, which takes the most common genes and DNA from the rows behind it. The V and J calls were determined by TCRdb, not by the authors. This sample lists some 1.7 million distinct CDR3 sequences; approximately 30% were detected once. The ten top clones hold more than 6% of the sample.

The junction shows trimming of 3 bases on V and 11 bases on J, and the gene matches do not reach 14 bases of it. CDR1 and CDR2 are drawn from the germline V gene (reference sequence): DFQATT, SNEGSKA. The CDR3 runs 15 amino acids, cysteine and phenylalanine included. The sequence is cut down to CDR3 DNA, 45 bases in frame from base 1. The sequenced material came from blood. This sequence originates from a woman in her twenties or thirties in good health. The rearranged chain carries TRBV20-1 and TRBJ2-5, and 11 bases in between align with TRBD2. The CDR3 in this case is CSASPLAGGRNEQYF. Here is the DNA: TGCAGTGCTAGTCCTTTAGCGGGGGGGAGAAATGAGCAGTACTTC.